This passage covers 15 T cell receptor beta chains from one sample sequenced in a study of Ad26.COV2.S vaccination and SARS-CoV-2 variants. The method was immunoSEQ multiplex PCR; TCRdb's version includes in-frame clones alone and lacks a portion of them. The profile shows more than 85,000 clones, around 82% of them singletons. Sequenced material: peripheral blood, taken after recovery from COVID-19. These receptors were collected from a human donor who had recovered from COVID-19.

This chain uses TRBV10-2 with TRBJ1-6, with TRBD1 matching over 7 bases. CDR1 is WSHSY, CDR2 SAAADI, per germline. The CDR3 length is 17 residues. With 5 bases clipped from V and 6 bases from J, the junction kept 13 bases outside the gene matches. The CDR3 DNA is TGCGCCAGCAGTACAAAGGGACAGTTAGGCTCTAATTCACCCCTCCACTTT. It specifies CASSTKGQLGSNSPLHF.

V gene TRBV15 combines with J gene TRBJ2-1, with TRBD2 matching 8 bases. In germline, CDR1 is LNHNV, CDR2 YYDKDF (reference sequence). This CDR3 is built from 16 residues. Losses at the gene ends were 3 bases for V and 10 bases for J; bases not matched to a gene: 14. The CDR3 DNA follows: TGTGCCACCAGCAGTGTACTTAGCGGGGTTTTACGGGAGCAGTTCTTC. Protein product: CATSSVLSGVLREQFF.

V gene TRBV28 combines with J gene TRBJ1-1, with D possibly being TRBD1 (5 bases). CDR1 is MDHEN, CDR2 SYDVKM, per germline. The V end was cut by 8 bases, the J end by 5 bases, with 18 bases between. This CDR3 contains 14 residues. The CDR3 DNA follows: TGTGCCAGCGAAGGGGCTCGGTGGTCGACTGAAGCTTTCTTT. This encodes CASEGARWSTEAFF.

The V call is TRBV12-3 or TRBV12-4, the J call TRBJ2-5; D is unclear. V lost 0 bases and J lost 9, with 8 bases in between. The length of the CDR3 is 12 residues. The CDR3 is CASSLALGSQYF. The CDR3 DNA reads as TGTGCCAGCAGTTTAGCGCTAGGTTCCCAGTACTTC.

The chain combines TRBV2 with TRBJ2-7; possibly TRBD1 or TRBD2 for D (5 bases each). There are 15 residues in the CDR3. Trimming took off 2 bases at V and 2 bases at J, with 13 bases between the two ends. The germline gives CDR1 SNHLY, CDR2 FYNNEI. The CDR3 nucleotides are TGTGCCAGCAGTGAAAGGGGAGAAATACCCTACGAGCAGTACTTC. Protein: CASSERGEIPYEQYF.

The chain recombines TRBV24-1 with TRBJ2-7; TRBD1 matches at 12 bases. The CDR3 spans 16 residues. CDR1 is KGHDR and CDR2 is SFDVKD in the germline V gene. V lost 4 bases to trimming and J lost 2 bases; unmatched junction nucleotides: 5. CDR3 nucleotides: TGTGCCACCAGTGACCCCGGGACAGGGGGCACCTACGAGCAGTACTTC. It encodes CATSDPGTGGTYEQYF.

This clone has only one observation. V usage is TRBV29-1 and J usage is TRBJ1-5; D gene ambiguous. Trimming stripped 5 bases from V and 4 bases from J, with 12 bases between. The CDR3 loop spans 13 amino acids. CDR1 and CDR2 (germline): SQVTM, ANQGSEA. In DNA form, the CDR3 reads TGCAGCGTTCTATCGGGTCGAAATCAGCCCCAGCATTTT. This codes for CSVLSGRNQPQHF.

The rearrangement uses TRBV5-6 and TRBJ2-7; a weak D match, TRBD1 (5 bases). CDR3 length: 12 residues. V was shortened by 2 bases and J by 3 bases, with 6 bases between the two germline ends. Germline lookup yields CDR1 SGHDT and CDR2 YYEEEE. The CDR3 is CASSLGVYEQYF. The CDR3 nucleotides read TGTGCCAGCAGCTTAGGGGTCTACGAGCAGTACTTC.

V and J are TRBV6-5 and TRBJ2-7; D tentatively reads TRBD1 or TRBD2 (6 bases each). Trimming pared 0 bases from V and 7 bases from J, leaving 16 bases between. Germline V CDR1 and CDR2: MNHEY, SVGAGI. This CDR3 spans 15 amino acids. The CDR3: CASSYSRGVFQEQYF. The DNA for the CDR3 is TGTGCCAGCAGTTACTCGAGGGGGGTTTTTCAGGAGCAGTACTTC.

The chain links TRBV2 to TRBJ1-2, with TRBD1 matching over 9 bases. Trimming at V came to 8 bases and at J to 5 bases, leaving 3 bases not matched to a gene. Germline CDR1 is SNHLY and CDR2 is FYNNEI. The CDR3 has 12 residues. The CDR3 nucleotides are TGTGCCAGCGGGGGACAGGGATATGGCTACACCTTC. It encodes CASGGQGYGYTF.

The J gene is TRBJ1-2, the V gene TRBV10-3, with TRBD1 matching 7 bases. This CDR3 comprises 14 residues. The V gene's germline CDR1 is ENHRY and CDR2 SYGVKD. V lost 6 bases to trimming and J lost 5 bases; unmatched junction nucleotides: 9. CDR3 bases: TGTGCCATCAGGATAACCGGGACAGCGTATGGCTACACCTTC. Protein product: CAIRITGTAYGYTF.

The chain combines TRBV30 with TRBJ1-1; D not resolved. Trimming shortened V by 2 bases and J by 1 base, and 8 bases separated the two germline ends. The CDR3 loop spans 13 amino acids. From germline, CDR1 is GTSNPN and CDR2 SVGIG (reference sequence). In nucleotides, the CDR3 is TGTGCCTGGAGTAAAATGGCGAACACTGAAGCTTTCTTT. Protein sequence: CAWSKMANTEAFF.

This clone was observed once. The genes are TRBV7-9 and TRBJ1-1, with D unresolved. CDR1 SEHNR and CDR2 FQNEAQ come from the germline V gene (reference sequence). Trimming cost V 1 base and J 13 bases, with 7 bases left between them. The CDR3 is made up of 10 amino acids. The CDR3 nucleotides read TGTGCCAGCAGCTTAGATCGGGTTTTCTTT. This gives the protein CASSLDRVFF.

The V gene is TRBV12-3 or TRBV12-4, the J gene TRBJ2-7; D unresolved. Trimming cost V 6 bases and J 3 bases, with 9 bases left between them. CDR3 length equals 12 residues. The chain's CDR3 is CASRSQNYEQYF. The DNA of the CDR3 is TGTGCCAGCAGGAGTCAGAACTACGAGCAGTACTTC.

V gene TRBV11-2 combines with J gene TRBJ2-5; tentative D call: TRBD1 (6 bases). Between the trimmed V and J ends, which lost 1 base and 5 bases, there was a span of 14 bases. CDR3 length equals 15 residues. CDR1 SGHAT and CDR2 FQNNGV come from the germline V gene. The CDR3 bases are TGTGCCAGCAGCTTAGGAATGGGGGCAGGGGAGACCCAGTACTTC. This translates into CASSLGMGAGETQYF.